This TCR beta chain was recorded in a study of blood T cell repertoires in COVID-19. Study in general: COVID-19 samples, acute and convalescent, were from the United States, Italy and Spain. T cells, B-cell-depleted T cells, or PBMCs provided the cDNA or gDNA that served as material.

CDR3 length: 16 amino acids. Germline values: CDR1 SEHNR, CDR2 FQNEAQ (reference sequence). The V gene lost 1 base and the J gene lost 8 bases, with 20 bases spanning the gap. Source study methods: Nucleated cell number was recorded as an estimate derived from reference gene primer amplification. TCRdb keeps only in-frame clones here, not all; method: immunoSEQ multiplex PCR. V and J calls and clone size come straight from that table; D and trimming were deduced from the DNA. Of about 85,000 clones in the sample, 70% to 85% were seen once. This rearrangement joins TRBV7-9 to TRBJ1-2, with a tentative D call TRBD1 (6 bases). The receptor's source is a man in his 70s with acute or convalescent COVID-19. Source material: peripheral blood. In nucleotides, the CDR3 is TGTGCCAGCAGCTTAGGTGGGACACGGTTAATTCGCGGCTACACCTTC. Its translation: CASSLGGTRLIRGYTF.